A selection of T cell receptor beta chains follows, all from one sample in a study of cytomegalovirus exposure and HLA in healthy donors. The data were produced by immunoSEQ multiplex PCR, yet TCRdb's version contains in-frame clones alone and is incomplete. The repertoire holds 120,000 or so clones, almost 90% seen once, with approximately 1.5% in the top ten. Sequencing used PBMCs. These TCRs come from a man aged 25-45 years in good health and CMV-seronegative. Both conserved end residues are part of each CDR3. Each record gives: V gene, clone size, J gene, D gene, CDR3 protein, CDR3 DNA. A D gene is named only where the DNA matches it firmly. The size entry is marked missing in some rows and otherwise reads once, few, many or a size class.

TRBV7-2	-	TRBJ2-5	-	CASSLPRDWIQETQYF	TGTGCCAGCAGCTTACCCCGGGACTGGATCCAAGAGACCCAGTACTTC
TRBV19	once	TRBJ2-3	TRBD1	CASSRQGSTDTQYF	TGTGCCAGTAGTCGACAGGGGAGCACAGATACGCAGTATTTT
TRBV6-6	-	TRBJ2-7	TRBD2	CASSYSMVAGGGEQYF	TGTGCCAGCAGTTACTCGATGGTGGCGGGAGGAGGCGAGCAGTACTTC
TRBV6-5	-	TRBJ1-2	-	CASRKSGGGNYGYTF	TGTGCCAGCAGGAAATCCGGGGGGGGAAACTATGGCTACACCTTC
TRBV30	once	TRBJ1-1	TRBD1	CAWSPILGTGNTEAFF	TGTGCCTGGAGTCCAATTTTAGGGACAGGGAACACTGAAGCTTTCTTT
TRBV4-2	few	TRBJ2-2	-	CASSQDYRGLDSGELFF	TGTGCCAGCAGCCAAGATTATCGAGGACTTGATTCCGGGGAGCTGTTTTTT
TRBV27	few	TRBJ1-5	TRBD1	CASRDRNQPQHF	TGTGCCAGCAGGGACAGGAATCAGCCCCAGCATTTT
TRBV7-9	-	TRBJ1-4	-	CASSSRVNTNEKLFF	TGTGCCAGCAGCTCCCGGGTTAACACTAATGAAAAACTGTTTTTT
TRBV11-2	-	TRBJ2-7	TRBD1	CASSYRTGTSYEQYF	TGTGCCAGCAGCTATCGGACAGGAACTAGCTACGAGCAGTACTTC
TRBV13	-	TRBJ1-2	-	CASSWSGSGYGYTF	TGTGCCAGCAGCTGGTCCGGGAGCGGCTATGGCTACACCTTC
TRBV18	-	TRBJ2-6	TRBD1	CASSPRDSPSSSGANVLTF	TGTGCCAGCTCACCACGGGACAGCCCCAGTAGCTCTGGGGCCAACGTCCTGACTTTC
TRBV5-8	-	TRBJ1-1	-	CASSLYRTSGTEAFF	TGTGCCAGCAGCTTGTATCGGACCTCGGGGACTGAAGCTTTCTTT
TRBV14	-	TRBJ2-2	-	CASSQESQANTGELFF	TGTGCCAGCAGCCAAGAAAGCCAGGCGAACACCGGGGAGCTGTTTTTT
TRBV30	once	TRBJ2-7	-	CAFTFEGASYEQYF	TGTGCCTTCACTTTTGAGGGAGCGAGCTACGAGCAGTACTTC
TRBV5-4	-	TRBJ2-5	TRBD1	CASSLDRGLPETQYF	TGTGCCAGCAGCTTGGACAGGGGTTTGCCGGAGACCCAGTACTTC
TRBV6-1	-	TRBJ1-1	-	CASSEYGENTEAFF	TGTGCCAGCAGTGAATACGGAGAGAACACTGAAGCTTTCTTT
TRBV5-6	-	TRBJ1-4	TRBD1	CASSLRQGHATNEKLFF	TGTGCCAGCAGCCTTCGACAGGGACATGCAACTAATGAAAAACTGTTTTTT
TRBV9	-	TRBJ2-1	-	CASSASSGQLINEQFF	TGTGCCAGCAGCGCCTCAAGCGGGCAACTCATTAATGAGCAGTTCTTC
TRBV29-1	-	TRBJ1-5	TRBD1	CSVVVAGGMFGNQPQHF	TGCAGCGTTGTAGTGGCAGGGGGCATGTTCGGGAATCAGCCCCAGCATTTT
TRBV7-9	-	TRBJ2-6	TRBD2	CASSGLGGVSGANVLTF	TGTGCCAGCAGCGGCTTGGGAGGGGTCTCTGGGGCCAACGTCCTGACTTTC
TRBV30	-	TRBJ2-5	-	CAWTGRRETQYF	TGTGCCTGGACTGGGCGTCGAGAGACCCAGTACTTC
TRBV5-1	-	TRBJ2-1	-	CASNGATIYNEQFF	TGCGCCAGCAATGGGGCTACGATCTACAATGAGCAGTTCTTC
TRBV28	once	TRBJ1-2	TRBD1	CASSPGTAGYGYTF	TGTGCCAGCAGTCCCGGGACAGCTGGCTATGGCTACACCTTC
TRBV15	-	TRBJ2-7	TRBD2	CATSRDRGVYEQYF	TGTGCCACCAGCAGAGATCGGGGGGTTTACGAGCAGTACTTC
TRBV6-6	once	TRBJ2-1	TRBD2	CASSEGTSGYNEQFF	TGTGCCAGCAGTGAGGGGACTAGCGGGTACAATGAGCAGTTCTTC
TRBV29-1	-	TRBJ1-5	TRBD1	CSAALGQGDQPQHF	TGCAGCGCCGCACTAGGACAGGGCGATCAGCCCCAGCATTTT
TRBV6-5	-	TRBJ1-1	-	CASSYRGGNTEAFF	TGTGCCAGCAGTTACCGGGGGGGGAACACTGAAGCTTTCTTT
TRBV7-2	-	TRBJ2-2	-	CASSGGYTGELFF	TGTGCCAGCAGTGGCGGGTACACCGGGGAGCTGTTTTTT
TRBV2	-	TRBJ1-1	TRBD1	CASSRTGTNTEAFF	TGTGCCAGCAGTCGGACAGGGACGAACACTGAAGCTTTCTTT
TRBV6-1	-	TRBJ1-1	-	CASSTGSDTEAFF	TGTGCCAGCAGTACAGGGTCGGACACTGAAGCTTTCTTT
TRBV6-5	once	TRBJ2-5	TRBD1	CASSYSPTGQETQYF	TGTGCCAGCAGTTACTCGCCGACAGGGCAAGAGACCCAGTACTTC
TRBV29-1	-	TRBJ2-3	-	CSVDIGTDTQYF	TGCAGCGTTGATATTGGCACAGATACGCAGTATTTT
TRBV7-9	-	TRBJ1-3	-	CASSSQGTGNTIYF	TGTGCCAGCAGCTCCCAGGGAACGGGAAACACCATATATTTT
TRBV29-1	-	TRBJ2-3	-	CSVEERVTDTQYF	TGCAGCGTGGAGGAGCGGGTCACAGATACGCAGTATTTT
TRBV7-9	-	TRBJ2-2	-	CASSLGGVTGELFF	TGTGCCAGCAGCTTGGGCGGGGTAACCGGGGAGCTGTTTTTT
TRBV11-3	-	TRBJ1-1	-	CASSDRNTEAFF	TGTGCCAGCAGCGACAGGAACACTGAAGCTTTCTTT
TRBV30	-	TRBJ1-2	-	CAWTPRGFMGLAYGYTF	TGTGCCTGGACCCCCCGGGGCTTTATGGGACTGGCCTATGGCTACACCTTC
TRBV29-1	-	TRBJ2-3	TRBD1	CSVRFGTGNTDTQYF	TGCAGCGTCCGATTCGGGACAGGGAACACAGATACGCAGTATTTT
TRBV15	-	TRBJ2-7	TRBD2	CATSRELAGVGEQYF	TGTGCCACCAGCAGAGAACTCGCGGGAGTAGGCGAGCAGTACTTC